This T cell receptor (beta chain) was documented in a study of T cell responses to AZD1222 COVID-19 vaccine. The table lists this clone with many counts. What it binds is unknown. General observations from the study: A rise in Spike-specific TCR breadth and depth followed two AZD1222 doses. CD4 TCRs covered the whole spike, strongest at regions 160-218 and 743-854. Donor demographics were predominantly white British with a female majority; clonal diversity may be underestimated.

The repertoire was sequenced with immunoSEQ multiplex PCR; TCRdb's copy has only in-frame clones and lacks some. Of approximately 73,000 clones listed, nearly 85% are singletons. From germline, CDR1 is MNHEY and CDR2 SMNVEV (reference sequence). The CDR3 is made up of 13 amino acids. V lost 5 bases and J 2 bases, leaving 10 bases between the germline ends. The V gene is TRBV27, the J gene TRBJ2-7; no clear D. This receptor was obtained from an adult in good health. The sequencing used peripheral blood, collected on day 0 of AZD1222 vaccination. In nucleotides, the CDR3 is TGTGCCAGCAGTAGTCGTCCCACCTACGAGCAGTACTTC. It yields the protein CASSSRPTYEQYF.